The 12 T cell receptor beta chains below were found in one sample sequenced in a study of cytomegalovirus exposure and HLA in healthy donors listed by TCRdb under 2017. Library construction relied on the immunoSEQ multiplex PCR assay. TCRdb took this table from immuneACCESS and kept in-frame rearrangements with V and J called. Such tables lack part of the clones; where checked against another copy, unresolved V genes explain under half of the gap, and the rest is unexplained. This sample is represented by around 350,000 clones; roughly 89% of them were singletons. Around 0.8% of the sample goes to the ten largest clones. The sequenced sample consisted of PBMCs. The receptors shown here come from a woman aged 18 to 35 in good health and CMV-seronegative.

The CDR3 DNA reads as TGTGCCAGCACCAGGCCCAGCGGGAGATACAATGAGCAGTTCTTC. Its translation is CASTRPSGRYNEQFF. This rearrangement joins TRBV28 to TRBJ2-1; 8 bases fit TRBD2. Germline lookup yields CDR1 MDHEN and CDR2 SYDVKM. The V and J ends lost 7 bases and 4 bases, in that order; junction bases with no gene match: 9. The CDR3 is made up of 15 amino acids.

This clone appeared once. This chain uses TRBV28 with TRBJ2-1; D unresolved. The length of the CDR3 is 12 residues. Trimming cost V 5 bases and J 6 bases, with 8 bases left between them. CDR1 is MDHEN and CDR2 is SYDVKM in the germline V gene. The CDR3 is CASSVAGNEQFF. The CDR3 DNA sequence: TGTGCCAGCAGTGTGGCTGGCAATGAGCAGTTCTTC.

The gene calls are TRBV11-2 and TRBJ1-2, with 7 bases identical to TRBD1. V shed 0 bases and J 5 bases; nucleotides not matched to a gene: 3. The CDR3 spans 14 residues. Germline V CDR1 and CDR2: SGHAT, FQNNGV. The DNA for the CDR3 is TGTGCCAGCAGCTTAGAGGCCAGGGGGTATGGCTACACCTTC. Protein product: CASSLEARGYGYTF. Full variable domain (outside the CDR3, taken from reference TRBV11-2 and TRBJ1-2): EAGVAQSPRYKIIEKRQSVAFWCNPISGHATLYWYQQILGQGPKLLIQFQNNGVVDDSQLPKDRFSAERLKGVDSTLKIQPAKLEDSAVYLCASSLEARGYGYTFGSGTRLTVV.

The rearrangement links TRBV6-6 to TRBJ2-1, with TRBD2 matching over 8 bases. The germline V gene has CDR1 MNHNY and CDR2 SVGAGI (reference sequence). This CDR3 comprises 11 residues. V was pared by 6 bases and J by 12 bases, with 4 bases of the junction left unmatched. The CDR3 sequence: CASSPGRGQFF. Written as DNA, the CDR3 is TGTGCCAGCAGCCCCGGGAGGGGGCAGTTCTTC.

This clone was detected only once. CDR3: CASSFQGQGNQPQHF. CDR3 nucleotides: TGTGCCAGCAGTTTTCAAGGCCAGGGCAATCAGCCCCAGCATTTT. The V call is TRBV27, the J call TRBJ1-5, with D hard to call. This CDR3 has 15 amino acids. Germline V gene data show CDR1 as MNHEY and CDR2 as SMNVEV (reference sequence). Deletions cut 3 bases from V and 2 bases from J, with 11 bases between.

V is TRBV18 and J is TRBJ2-1, with 10 nucleotides matching TRBD2. Germline V CDR1 and CDR2: KGHSH, LQKENI. The CDR3 has 18 residues. J lost 4 bases, V lost 3 bases, and 12 bases had no gene match. The chain's CDR3 is CASSPRGLAASSYNEQFF. In DNA form, the CDR3 reads TGTGCCAGCTCACCTCGAGGACTAGCGGCATCGTCGTACAATGAGCAGTTCTTC.

The chain recombines TRBV19 with TRBJ1-5, with TRBD1 identical over 8 bases. The CDR3 has 14 residues. V shed 6 bases and J 11 bases; nucleotides not matched to a gene: 12. Germline V gene sequence: CDR1 LNHDA, CDR2 SQIVND (reference sequence). The CDR3 sequence is CASSKGQGGVAQHF. DNA of the CDR3: TGTGCCAGTAGCAAAGGACAGGGAGGGGTGGCCCAGCATTTT.

The rearrangement uses TRBV19 and TRBJ2-5; perhaps TRBD1 as D (6 bases). This CDR3 has 15 residues. Per the germline V gene, CDR1 is LNHDA and CDR2 is SQIVND (reference sequence). The V and J ends lost 0 bases and 1 base respectively, with 9 bases between them. CDR3 nucleotide sequence: TGTGCCAGTAGTATAGATTTGGGGGCCCAAGAGACCCAGTACTTC. Translating it yields CASSIDLGAQETQYF.

The chain has TRBV10-1 and TRBJ2-1; the match to TRBD2 covers 13 bases. The CDR3 has 16 amino acids. Germline V gene data show CDR1 as WNHNN and CDR2 as SYGVQD (reference sequence). V was pared by 4 bases and J by 7 bases, with 7 bases of the junction left unmatched. The CDR3 DNA is TGCGCCAGCAGTGTAACTAGCGGGGGGGAGGAGAATGAGCAGTTCTTC. Translation: CASSVTSGGEENEQFF.

For the CDR3, the DNA is TGTGCCAGCAGTCCGGACAGGGGTGGCTACACCTTC. Protein product: CASSPDRGGYTF. This chain uses TRBV28 with TRBJ1-2, with 9 bases matching TRBD1. J lost 7 bases, V lost 5 bases, and 2 bases had no gene match. The germline gives CDR1 MDHEN, CDR2 SYDVKM. The CDR3 totals 12 residues.

This clone is a singleton in its sample. The chain links TRBV27 to TRBJ1-1, with a tentative D call TRBD1 (6 bases). Trimming shortened V by 2 bases and J by 2 bases, and 12 bases separated the two germline ends. From germline, CDR1 is MNHEY and CDR2 SMNVEV (reference sequence). The CDR3 covers 15 residues. In DNA form, the CDR3 reads TGTGCCAGCAGTTTAACCTACAGGGCTAACACTGAAGCTTTCTTT. Protein sequence: CASSLTYRANTEAFF.

The chain couples TRBV7-3 to TRBJ2-1; D is possibly TRBD2 (6 bases). Per germline, CDR1 SGHTA and CDR2 FQGTGA. The CDR3 has 15 residues. The ends were cut back, 2 bases at V and 4 bases at J, with 12 bases in the middle. The CDR3 region is CASSLGRDSYNEQFF. In DNA form, the CDR3 reads TGTGCCAGCAGCTTAGGGCGGGATTCGTACAATGAGCAGTTCTTC.